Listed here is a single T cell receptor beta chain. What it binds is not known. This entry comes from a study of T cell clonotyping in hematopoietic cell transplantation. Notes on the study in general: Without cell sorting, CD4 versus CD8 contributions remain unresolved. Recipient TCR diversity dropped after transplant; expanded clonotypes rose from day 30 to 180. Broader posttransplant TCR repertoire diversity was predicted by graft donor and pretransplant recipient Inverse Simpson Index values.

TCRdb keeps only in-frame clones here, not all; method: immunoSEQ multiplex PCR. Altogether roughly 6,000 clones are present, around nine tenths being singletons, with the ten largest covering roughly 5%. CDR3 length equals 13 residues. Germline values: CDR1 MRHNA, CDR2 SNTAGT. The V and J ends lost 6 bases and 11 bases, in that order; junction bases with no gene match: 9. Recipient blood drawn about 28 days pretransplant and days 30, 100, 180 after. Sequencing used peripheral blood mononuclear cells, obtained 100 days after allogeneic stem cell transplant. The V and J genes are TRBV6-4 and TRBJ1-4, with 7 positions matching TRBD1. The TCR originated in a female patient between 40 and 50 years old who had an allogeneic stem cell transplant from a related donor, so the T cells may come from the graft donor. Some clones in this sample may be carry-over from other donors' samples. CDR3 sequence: CASSQRQGQKLFF. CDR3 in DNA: TGTGCCAGCAGCCAGAGGCAGGGACAGAAACTGTTTTTT.